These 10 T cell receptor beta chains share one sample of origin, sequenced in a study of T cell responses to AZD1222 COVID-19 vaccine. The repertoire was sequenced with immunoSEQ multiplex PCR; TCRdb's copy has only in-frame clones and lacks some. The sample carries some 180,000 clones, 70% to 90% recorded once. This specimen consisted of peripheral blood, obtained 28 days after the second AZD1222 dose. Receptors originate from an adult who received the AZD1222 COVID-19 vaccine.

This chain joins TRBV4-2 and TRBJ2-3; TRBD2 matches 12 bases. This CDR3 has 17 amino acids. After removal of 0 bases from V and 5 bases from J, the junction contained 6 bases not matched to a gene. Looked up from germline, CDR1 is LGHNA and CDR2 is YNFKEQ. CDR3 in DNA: TGTGCCAGCAGCCAAGATCCCGCTAGCGGGGGGGTAGATACGCAGTATTTT. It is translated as CASSQDPASGGVDTQYF.

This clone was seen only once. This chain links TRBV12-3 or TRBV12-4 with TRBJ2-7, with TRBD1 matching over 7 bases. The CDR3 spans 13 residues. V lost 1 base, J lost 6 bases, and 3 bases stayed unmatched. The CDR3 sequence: CASSLVAGGEQYF. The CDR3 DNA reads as TGTGCCAGCAGTTTAGTCGCAGGGGGCGAGCAGTACTTC.

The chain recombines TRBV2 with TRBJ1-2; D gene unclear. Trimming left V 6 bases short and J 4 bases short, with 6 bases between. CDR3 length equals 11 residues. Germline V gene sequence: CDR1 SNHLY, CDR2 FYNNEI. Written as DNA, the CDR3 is TGTGCCAGCAGCCAAGCCTATGGCTACACCTTC. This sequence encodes CASSQAYGYTF. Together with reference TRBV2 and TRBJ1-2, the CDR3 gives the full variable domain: EPEVTQTPSHQVTQMGQEVILRCVPISNHLYFYWYRQILGQKVEFLVSFYNNEISEKSEIFDDQFSVERPDGSNFTLKIRSTKLEDSAMYFCASSQAYGYTFGSGTRLTVV.

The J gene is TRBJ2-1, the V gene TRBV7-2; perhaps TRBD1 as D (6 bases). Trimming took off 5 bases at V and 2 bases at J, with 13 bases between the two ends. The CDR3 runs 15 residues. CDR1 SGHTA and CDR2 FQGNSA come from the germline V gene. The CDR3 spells CASSGNRDPYNEQFF. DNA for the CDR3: TGTGCCAGCAGCGGAAACAGGGACCCCTACAATGAGCAGTTCTTC.

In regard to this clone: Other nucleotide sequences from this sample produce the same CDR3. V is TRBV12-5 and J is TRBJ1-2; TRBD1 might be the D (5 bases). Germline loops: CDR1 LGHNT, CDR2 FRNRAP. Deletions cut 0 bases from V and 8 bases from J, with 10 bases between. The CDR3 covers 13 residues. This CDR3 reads CASGLVQAYGYTF. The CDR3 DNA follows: TGTGCTAGTGGTTTGGTACAGGCCTACGGCTACACCTTC. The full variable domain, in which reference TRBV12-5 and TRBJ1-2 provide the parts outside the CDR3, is DARVTQTPRHKVTEMGQEVTMRCQPILGHNTVFWYRQTMMQGLELLAYFRNRAPLDDSGMPKDRFSAEMPDATLATLKIQPSEPRDSAVYFCASGLVQAYGYTFGSGTRLTVV.

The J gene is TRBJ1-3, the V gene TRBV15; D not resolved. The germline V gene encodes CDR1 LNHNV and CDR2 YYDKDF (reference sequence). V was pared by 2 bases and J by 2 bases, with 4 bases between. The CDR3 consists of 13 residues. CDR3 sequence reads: CATSRPPGNTIYF. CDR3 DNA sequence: TGTGCCACCAGCAGACCTCCTGGAAACACCATATATTTT.

This chain's CDR3 is CASSPNYWYEQYF. The DNA of the CDR3 is TGTGCCAGTAGTCCTAACTACTGGTACGAGCAGTACTTC. The rearrangement uses TRBV19 and TRBJ2-7; no clear D. CDR1 and CDR2 (germline): LNHDA, SQIVND (reference sequence). The ends were cut back, 5 bases at V and 4 bases at J, with 12 bases in the middle. The CDR3 is made up of 13 amino acids.

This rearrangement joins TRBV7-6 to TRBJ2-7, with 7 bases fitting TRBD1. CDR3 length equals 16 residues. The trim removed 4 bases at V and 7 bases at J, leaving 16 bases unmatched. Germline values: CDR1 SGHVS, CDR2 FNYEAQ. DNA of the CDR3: TGTGCCAGCAGCTCATCCTCAGGGGGTGGTCCTGGGGAGCAGTACTTC. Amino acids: CASSSSSGGGPGEQYF.

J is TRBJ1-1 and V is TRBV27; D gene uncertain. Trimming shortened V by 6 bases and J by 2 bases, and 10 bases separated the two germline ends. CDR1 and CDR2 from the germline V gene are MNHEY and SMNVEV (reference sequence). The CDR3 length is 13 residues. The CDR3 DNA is TGTGCCAGCAGCCCTCGCTCCAACACTGAAGCTTTCTTT. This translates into CASSPRSNTEAFF.

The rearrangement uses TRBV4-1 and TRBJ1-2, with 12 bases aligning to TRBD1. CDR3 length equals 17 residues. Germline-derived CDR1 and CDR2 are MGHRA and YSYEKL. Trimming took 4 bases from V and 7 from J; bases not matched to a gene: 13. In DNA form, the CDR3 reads TGCGCCAGCAGCCCCAGACTCGGGACAGGGGGCGATGGTGGCTACACCTTC. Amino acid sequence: CASSPRLGTGGDGGYTF.